This T cell receptor (beta chain) emerged from a study of shared clonotypes between healthy human individuals. General observations from the study: Estimated richness was generally greater in naive than memory subsets.

Concerning this clone: No antigen is known for it.

Produced via immunoSEQ multiplex PCR; TCRdb's table is partial and in-frame only. The sample includes 950,000 to 1,100,000 clones, about 77% of them seen just once. The CDR3 contains 14 residues. Looked up from germline, CDR1 is SGHNT and CDR2 is YYREEE (reference sequence). V was trimmed by 4 bases and J by 4 bases, leaving 14 bases between them. This clonotype was sampled from a man younger than 35 in good health. Input material: memory CD4+ T cells sorted from blood. Subset denoted: CD45RA-negative fraction. The chain joins TRBV5-4 to TRBJ1-1; D may be TRBD1 (5 bases). CDR3 loop: CASSPMGGTTEAFF. The CDR3, as DNA: TGTGCCAGCAGCCCTATGGGGGGTACCACTGAAGCTTTCTTT. The variable domain in full, with the rest retrieved from reference TRBV5-4 and TRBJ1-1, is ETGVTQSPTHLIKTRGQQVTLRCSSQSGHNTVSWYQQALGQGPQFIFQYYREEENGRGNFPPRFSGLQFPNYSSELNVNALELDDSALYLCASSPMGGTTEAFFGQGTRLTVV.